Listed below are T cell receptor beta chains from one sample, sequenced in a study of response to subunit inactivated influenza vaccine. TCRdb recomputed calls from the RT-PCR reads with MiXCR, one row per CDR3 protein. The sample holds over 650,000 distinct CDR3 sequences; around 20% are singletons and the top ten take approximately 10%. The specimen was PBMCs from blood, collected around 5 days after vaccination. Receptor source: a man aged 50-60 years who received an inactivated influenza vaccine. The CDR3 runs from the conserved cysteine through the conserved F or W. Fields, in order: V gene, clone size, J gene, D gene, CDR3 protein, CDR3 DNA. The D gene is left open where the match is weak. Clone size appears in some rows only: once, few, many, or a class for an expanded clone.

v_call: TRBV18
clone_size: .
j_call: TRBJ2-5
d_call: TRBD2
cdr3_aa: CASSPPRGLAEKQETQYF
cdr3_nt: TGTGCCAGCTCACCACCGAGAGGACTAGCGGAGAAACAAGAGACCCAGTACTTC

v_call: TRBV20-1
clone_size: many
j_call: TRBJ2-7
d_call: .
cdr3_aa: CSANSVADPYEQYF
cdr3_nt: TGCAGTGCTAATTCAGTAGCGGACCCCTACGAGCAGTACTTC

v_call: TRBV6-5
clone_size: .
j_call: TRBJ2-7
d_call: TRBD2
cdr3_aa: CASRTSSYEQYF
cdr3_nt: TGTGCCAGCCGGACTAGCAGCTACGAGCAGTACTTC

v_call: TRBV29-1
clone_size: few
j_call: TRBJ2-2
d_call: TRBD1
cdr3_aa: CSVRPLTGARDTGELFF
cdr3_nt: TGCAGCGTTCGGCCTTTAACAGGGGCGCGGGACACCGGGGAGCTGTTTTTT

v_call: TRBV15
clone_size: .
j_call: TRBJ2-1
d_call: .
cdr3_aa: CATSRGSAGIEQFF
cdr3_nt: TGTGCCACCAGCAGAGGCTCGGCGGGGATCGAGCAGTTCTTC

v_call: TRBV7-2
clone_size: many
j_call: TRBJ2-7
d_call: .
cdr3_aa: CASSSRTRPYEQYF
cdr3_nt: TGTGCCAGCAGCTCAAGGACAAGACCCTACGAGCAGTACTTC

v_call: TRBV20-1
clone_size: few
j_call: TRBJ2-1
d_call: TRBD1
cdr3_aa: CSARTGGSYNEQFF
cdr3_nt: TGCAGTGCAAGGACAGGGGGCTCCTACAATGAGCAGTTCTTC

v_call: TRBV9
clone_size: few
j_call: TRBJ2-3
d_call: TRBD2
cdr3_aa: CASSVGRAGPDTQYF
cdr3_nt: TGTGCCAGCAGCGTCGGGAGGGCCGGGCCAGATACGCAGTATTTT

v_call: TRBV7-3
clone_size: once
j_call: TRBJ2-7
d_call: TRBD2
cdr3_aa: CASSPRPRREGYEQYF
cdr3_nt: TGTGCCAGCAGCCCCCGCCCAAGGCGGGAGGGTTACGAGCAGTACTTC

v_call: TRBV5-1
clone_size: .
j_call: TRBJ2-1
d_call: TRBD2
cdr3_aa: CASSSGGGSWTNEQFF
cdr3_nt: TGCGCCAGCAGCTCGGGCGGCGGGAGCTGGACGAATGAGCAGTTCTTC

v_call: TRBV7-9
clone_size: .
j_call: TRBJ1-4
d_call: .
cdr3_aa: CASTPSIATNEKLFF
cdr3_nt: TGTGCCAGCACCCCATCAATCGCAACTAATGAAAAACTGTTTTTT

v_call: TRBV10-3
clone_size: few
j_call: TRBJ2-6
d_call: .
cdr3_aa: CAISDQIFGSGANVLTF
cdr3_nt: TGTGCCATCAGTGACCAGATCTTCGGCTCTGGGGCCAACGTCCTGACTTTC

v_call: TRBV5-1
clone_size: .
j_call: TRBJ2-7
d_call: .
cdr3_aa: CASSSGRTSREQYF
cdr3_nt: TGCGCCAGCAGCTCCGGAAGGACAAGCAGGGAGCAGTACTTC

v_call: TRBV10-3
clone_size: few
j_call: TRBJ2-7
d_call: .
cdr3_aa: CAISESNSYEQYF
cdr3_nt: TGTGCCATCAGTGAGTCTAACTCCTACGAGCAGTACTTC

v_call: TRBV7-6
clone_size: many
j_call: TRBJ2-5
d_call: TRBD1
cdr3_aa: CASSRDRGGETQYF
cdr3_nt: TGTGCCAGCAGCAGGGACAGGGGGGGAGAGACCCAGTACTTC

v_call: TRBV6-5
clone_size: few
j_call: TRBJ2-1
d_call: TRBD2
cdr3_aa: CASSSPTVLASEQFF
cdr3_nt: TGTGCCAGCAGTTCGCCAACAGTACTAGCGAGTGAGCAGTTCTTC

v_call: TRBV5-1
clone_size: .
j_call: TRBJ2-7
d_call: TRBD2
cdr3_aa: CASSFTSEIRLHEQYF
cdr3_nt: TGCGCCAGCAGCTTTACTAGCGAGATTCGTCTCCACGAGCAGTACTTC

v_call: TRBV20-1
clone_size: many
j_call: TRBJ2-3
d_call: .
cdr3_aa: CSAPPPSGTDTQYF
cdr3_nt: TGCAGTGCCCCCCCGCCTAGCGGCACAGATACGCAGTATTTT

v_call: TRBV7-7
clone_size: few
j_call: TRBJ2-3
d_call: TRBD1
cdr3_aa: CASSLRTGSVSTDTQYF
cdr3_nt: TGTGCTAGCAGCCTGAGGACAGGTAGTGTTAGCACAGATACGCAGTATTTT

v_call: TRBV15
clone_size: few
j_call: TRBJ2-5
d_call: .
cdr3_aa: CATSKWTEDQETQYF
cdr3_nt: TGTGCCACCAGCAAGTGGACAGAAGACCAAGAGACCCAGTACTTC

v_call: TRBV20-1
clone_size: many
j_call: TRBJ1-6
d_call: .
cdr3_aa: CSAREGGGSYNSPLHF
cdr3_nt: TGCAGTGCTAGAGAAGGGGGGGGCTCCTATAATTCACCCCTCCACTTT

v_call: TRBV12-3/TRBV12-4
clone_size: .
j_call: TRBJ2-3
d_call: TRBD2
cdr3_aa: CASSTLAGYGDTQYF
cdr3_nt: TGTGCCAGCAGTACACTAGCGGGGTACGGAGATACGCAGTATTTT

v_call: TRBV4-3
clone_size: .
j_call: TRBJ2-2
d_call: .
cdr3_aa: CASSIQGSTRELFF
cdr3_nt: TGCGCCAGCAGCATACAGGGTTCGACCCGGGAGCTGTTTTTT

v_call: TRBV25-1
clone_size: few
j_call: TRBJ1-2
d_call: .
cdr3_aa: CASSEGVARSYTF
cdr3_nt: TGTGCCAGCAGTGAAGGGGTAGCAAGGAGCTACACCTTC

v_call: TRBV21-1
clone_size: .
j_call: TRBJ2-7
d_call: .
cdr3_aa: CASSPRLAHEQYF
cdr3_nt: TGTGCCAGCAGCCCCAGACTAGCCCACGAGCAGTACTTC

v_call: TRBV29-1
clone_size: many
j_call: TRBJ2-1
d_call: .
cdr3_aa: CSVVRVGDEQFF
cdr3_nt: TGCAGCGTTGTTAGGGTTGGGGATGAGCAGTTCTTC

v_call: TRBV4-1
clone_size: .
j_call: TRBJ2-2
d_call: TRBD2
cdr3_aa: CASSQLAGGTGELFF
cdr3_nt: TGCGCCAGCAGCCAGCTAGCGGGAGGCACCGGGGAGCTGTTTTTT

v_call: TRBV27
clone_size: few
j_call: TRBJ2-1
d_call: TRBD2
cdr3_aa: CASSLLAGERNEQFF
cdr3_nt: TGTGCCAGCAGTTTACTAGCGGGAGAAAGGAATGAGCAGTTCTTC

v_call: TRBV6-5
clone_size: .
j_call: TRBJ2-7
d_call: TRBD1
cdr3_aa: CASSYGTGPLREQYF
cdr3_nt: TGTGCCAGCAGTTACGGGACAGGACCCCTAAGGGAGCAGTACTTC

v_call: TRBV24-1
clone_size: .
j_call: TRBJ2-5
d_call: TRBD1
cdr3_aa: CATSDRRLRGLQETQYF
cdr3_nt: TGTGCCACCAGTGACAGACGGCTGAGGGGGCTCCAAGAGACCCAGTACTTC

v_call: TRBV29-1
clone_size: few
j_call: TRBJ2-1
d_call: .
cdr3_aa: CSVGLSYNEQFF
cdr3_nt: TGCAGCGTGGGGCTCTCCTACAATGAGCAGTTCTTC

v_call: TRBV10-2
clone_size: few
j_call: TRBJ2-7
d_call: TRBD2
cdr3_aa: CASRGTSGLFEQYF
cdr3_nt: TGCGCCAGCAGAGGGACTAGCGGCCTTTTCGAGCAGTACTTC

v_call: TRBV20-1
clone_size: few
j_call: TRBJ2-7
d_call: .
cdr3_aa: CSARDGFFSYEQYF
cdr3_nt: TGCAGTGCTAGAGATGGGTTTTTCTCCTACGAGCAGTACTTC

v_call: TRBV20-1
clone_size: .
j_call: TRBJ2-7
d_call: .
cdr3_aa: CSARDLEGNEQYF
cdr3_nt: TGCAGTGCTAGAGATCTCGAGGGGAACGAGCAGTACTTC